These T cell receptor beta chains were read from a single sample in a study of tumor-infiltrating lymphocytes in primary liver carcinoma. TCRdb re-derived calls from the multiplex PCR reads in MiXCR, one entry per CDR3 protein. This repertoire shows tens of thousands of distinct CDR3 sequences, 72% found once; its top ten account for 15% to 20%. The sequencing input was liver tumor tissue from sampling region 1. These receptors all come from a middle-aged man with primary liver carcinoma and hepatitis B virus infection. Both conserved end residues are part of each CDR3. A D gene is named only where the DNA matches it firmly. Size is omitted from some rows. Given values are once, few, many or a class for expanded clones.

>TRBV6-6|.|TRBJ1-2|many
TGTGCCAGCAGTTCGCGACCGTCTAACTATGGCTACACCTTC
CASSSRPSNYGYTF
>TRBV4-2|.|TRBJ1-1|.
TGTGTCAGCAACCAAGAATTCAGTAACACTGAAGCTTTCTTT
CVSNQEFSNTEAFF
>TRBV10-3|TRBD2|TRBJ2-1|many
TGTGCCATCAGTGACCCATTTGTGACTAGCGGAGCTTACAATGAGCAGTTCTTC
CAISDPFVTSGAYNEQFF
>TRBV29-1|TRBD2|TRBJ2-1|.
TGTAGCGTCCTCCAAGCGGGAGGGCCTAATGAGCAGTTCTTC
CSVLQAGGPNEQFF
>TRBV6-1|.|TRBJ2-5|.
TGTGCCGGCAATGTGAACGGGAGAGAGACCCAGTACTTC
CAGNVNGRETQYF
>TRBV28|.|TRBJ1-4|many
TGTGCCAGCGTCACGTCAACTAATGAAAAACTGTTTTTT
CASVTSTNEKLFF
>TRBV7-3|TRBD2|TRBJ2-6|.
TGTGCCAGCAGCTTAAGGGGGGGACTAGCGTCGTATGGGGCCAACTTCCTGACTTTC
CASSLRGGLASYGANFLTF
>TRBV12-3/TRBV12-4|TRBD2|TRBJ2-3|.
TGCGCCAGCAGTTCTCTCGGACTAGCGGGCACAGATACGCAGTATTTT
CASSSLGLAGTDTQYF
>TRBV5-1|.|TRBJ1-1|.
TGCGCCAGTAGCTTGGATCAGGGGAGCGCTGAAGCTTTCTTT
CASSLDQGSAEAFF
>TRBV11-2|.|TRBJ2-7|.
TGTGTCGGCAGCTTAGAGTACTCCGGCTCCTACGAGCAGTACTTC
CVGSLEYSGSYEQYF
>TRBV6-5|.|TRBJ1-4|many
TGTGCCAGCAGCCCAGATAGAACTAATGAAAAACTGTTTTTT
CASSPDRTNEKLFF
>TRBV6-1|TRBD2|TRBJ2-7|.
TGTGCCAATAGACTAGCGGAGGACTACGAGCAGTACTTC
CANRLAEDYEQYF
>TRBV28|.|TRBJ1-5|many
TGTGCCAGCAGTCCCTCGGGTCGCGATAGCAATCAGCCCCAGCATTTT
CASSPSGRDSNQPQHF
>TRBV6-6|.|TRBJ2-7|.
TGTGCCAGCAGTAGGGGACATACAGGGCATTACGAGCAGTACTTC
CASSRGHTGHYEQYF
>TRBV11-2|.|TRBJ2-3|.
TGTGCCAGCAGCTTAGTACTCATCTCCTACGAGCAGTATTTT
CASSLVLISYEQYF
>TRBV11-2|.|TRBJ2-2|once
TGTACCAGCAGCCCCAATGTGAGACAAGCGAAGACCGGGGAGCTGTTTTTT
CTSSPNVRQAKTGELFF
>TRBV6-5|TRBD2|TRBJ2-1|.
TGTGCCAGCAGGATATCCGTGACTAGCCCCAATGAGCAGTTCTTC
CASRISVTSPNEQFF
>TRBV12-3/TRBV12-4|.|TRBJ2-5|.
TGTGCTAGCAGCCCCGAAGAGACCCGGTACTTC
CASSPEETRYF
>TRBV6-5|TRBD2|TRBJ2-7|.
TGTGCCAGCAGTCCTACTAGCGGGGAACCCTACGAGCAGTACTTC
CASSPTSGEPYEQYF
>TRBV4-1|TRBD2|TRBJ2-4|.
TGTGCCAGCAGCCAAATTCCCGGGACTAGCGCCACCAAAAACATTCAGTACTTC
CASSQIPGTSATKNIQYF
>TRBV29-1|.|TRBJ1-1|.
TGCAGCGTTATGACAAGGGAAGCTTTCTTT
CSVMTREAFF
>TRBV4-2|.|TRBJ1-1|.
TGTGTCAGCACCCAAGAGCAGGCGTTGAACACTGAAGCTTTCTTT
CVSTQEQALNTEAFF
>TRBV5-1|.|TRBJ2-6|.
TGCGCCAACAGCTTGCAGGCAGGAGGCTACTCTGGGGCCAACGTCCTGACTTTC
CANSLQAGGYSGANVLTF
>TRBV7-8|TRBD2|TRBJ2-3|.
TGTGCCAGAAGCCACGCGACGGGAGGGTTAGATACGCAGTATTTT
CARSHATGGLDTQYF
>TRBV11-2|TRBD1|TRBJ1-3|.
TGTGCCAGCAGCTCAGCTTATTACCGGGACAGAGATTCCTCTGGACACACCATATATTTT
CASSSAYYRDRDSSGHTIYF
>TRBV28|.|TRBJ2-7|many
TGTGCCAGCAGTTTACGTCCCTACGAGCAGTACTTC
CASSLRPYEQYF
>TRBV2|.|TRBJ2-5|many
TGTGCCAGCAGTGAAGTAGGAGAGACCCAGTACTTC
CASSEVGETQYF
>TRBV29-1|.|TRBJ1-1|.
TGCAGCGTCTCCGAGGGAGGGCGCACTGAAGCTTTCTTT
CSVSEGGRTEAFF
>TRBV5-1|.|TRBJ1-3|.
.
CATSLTWGSGAGNTIYF
>TRBV19|.|TRBJ2-5|few
TGTGCCAGTAGTAGGGAGACTGCGAATAAAGAGACCCAGTACTTC
CASSRETANKETQYF
>TRBV4-1|.|TRBJ2-7|.
TGCGCCAGCAGCCTCATACCCGACGATCTTGGGCTCGGGCAGTACTTC
CASSLIPDDLGLGQYF
>TRBV5-5|TRBD2|TRBJ2-1|.
TGTGCCAGTAGCCTGAAAATGCTAGCGGGGGCAAGATCCTACAATGAGCAGTTCTTC
CASSLKMLAGARSYNEQFF
>TRBV2|.|TRBJ2-7|.
TGTGCCACGGCAGGGGAGCCGACCTACGAGCAGTACTTC
CATAGEPTYEQYF
>TRBV6-1|.|TRBJ1-2|many
TGTGCCAGCAGTGATATGGGGGATTTCGTCTATGGCTACACCTTC
CASSDMGDFVYGYTF
>TRBV15|TRBD2|TRBJ2-5|.
TGTGCCACCAGCAGCAGGACTAGCGGGATCTGGGAGACCCAGTACTTC
CATSSRTSGIWETQYF
>TRBV5-1|.|TRBJ2-3|.
TGCGCCAGCAGCTGGAGAGACAGTAGCACATATACGCAGTATTTT
CASSWRDSSTYTQYF
>TRBV7-9|TRBD1|TRBJ2-7|.
TGTGACACCAGTCTCACAGGGGGTGGCTACGAGCAGTACTTC
CDTSLTGGGYEQYF
>TRBV11-2|.|TRBJ2-7|.
TGTGCCAGCAGCTTAACGGGGAACGAGCAATACTTC
CASSLTGNEQYF
>TRBV29-1|.|TRBJ2-1|.
TGTAGCGTTGTTAGGTCGGGGTCTGAGCAGTTCTTC
CSVVRSGSEQFF
>TRBV11-2|TRBD2|TRBJ2-5|.
TGTGCCAACAGCTCAGGGATCCTAGCGGGGGGACAAGAGACCCAGTACTTC
CANSSGILAGGQETQYF
>TRBV19|TRBD2|TRBJ2-1|.
TGTGCCAGTACTGTGGGGACTAGCTCCTACAATGAGCAGTTCTTC
CASTVGTSSYNEQFF
>TRBV6-5|TRBD1|TRBJ2-3|.
TGTGCCAATAGACCCGGGACAGGCAATTACGATACACAGTATTTT
CANRPGTGNYDTQYF
>TRBV11-2|.|TRBJ1-2|few
TGTGCCGTAATATGTCCCTATGGTTACACCTTC
CAVICPYGYTF
>TRBV28|.|TRBJ2-5|few
TGTGCCAGCAGGGGGCCAACCAACCAAGAGACCCAGTACTTC
CASRGPTNQETQYF
>TRBV6-1|.|TRBJ2-7|once
TGTGCTAGCAGTGAATGGGTTTTCTATGAGGAGTACTTC
CASSEWVFYEEYF
>TRBV4-1|.|TRBJ2-1|medium-sized
TGCGCCAGCAGCCAGGCTTCTAGCGTCGAGCAGTTCTTC
CASSQASSVEQFF
>TRBV11-2|.|TRBJ2-1|once
TGTGCCAGCGGCTTAAATTATGCCTATGATCAGTTCTTC
CASGLNYAYDQFF
>TRBV11-2|TRBD1|TRBJ1-1|.
TGTGCCAGCAACCTCCAGAACAGGGGAGGCGCTTTCTTT
CASNLQNRGGAFF
>TRBV10-3|TRBD2|TRBJ2-5|many
TGTGCCATCAGTGTCCGACTAGCGGGGGAAGTGTCCCAGTACTTC
CAISVRLAGEVSQYF
>TRBV12-3/TRBV12-4|TRBD1|TRBJ2-2|.
TGTGCCAGCACTCTGACAGGGGTCTTACTCCGGGAGCTGTTTTTT
CASTLTGVLLRELFF
>TRBV10-1|TRBD2|TRBJ2-1|few
TGCGCCTGCAGTGAGAGGTTGGGGGGCATGACTAGCGGGACTATTAATGAGCAGTTCTTC
CACSERLGGMTSGTINEQFF
>TRBV4-2|.|TRBJ2-1|.
TGTACTAGCAGCCTAAATCTGGCCTCTTTGTTGGACAATGAGCAGTTCTTC
CTSSLNLASLLDNEQFF